The clone carrying this TCR beta chain showed up just a few times. What it recognizes is unknown. The sample comes from a study of blood T cells in healthy people across ages. Study observations and caveats: Naive T cell percentage strongly correlated with TCR beta diversity.

Using a J-beta primer mix together with a sample-barcoded 5' primer, a second PCR was run for about 6 to 12 cycles. MiXCR, run by TCRdb on the 5' RACE reads, gives a single entry per CDR3 protein. The top ten hold 9.4% of the sample, which has some 760,000 distinct CDR3 sequences, roughly 25% seen once. From germline, CDR1 is MGHRA and CDR2 YSYEKL. This CDR3 contains 17 residues. V was clipped by 2 bases and J by 2 bases, with 18 bases between them. These same data were also listed under a study on T cells of mothers and their children. That investigation notes: Each child gave about 3 million TCR beta CDR3 reads (each mother, over 8.5 million).

The V gene is TRBV4-1, the J gene TRBJ2-5; D tentatively fits TRBD1 or TRBD2 (6 bases each). The sequence was obtained from a boy aged 5-17 years in good health. The sequenced material came from blood. The chain's CDR3 is CASSQRQQGGWQETQYF. Written as DNA, the CDR3 is TGCGCCAGCAGCCAACGTCAACAGGGAGGTTGGCAAGAGACCCAGTACTTC.